The next 7 T cell receptor beta chains were all read from a single sample in a study of blood T cells in healthy people across ages. Alongside a J-beta primer mix, a sample-barcoded 5' primer served in a second PCR lasting about 7 to 12 cycles. One entry per CDR3 protein, called by TCRdb with MiXCR from the 5' RACE reads. This table has some 1.7 million distinct CDR3 sequences, roughly 28% appearing once. Input material: blood. The receptor source for this set is a woman in her 30s in good health.

A note on this clonotype: Germline and junction disagree at one end, which may indicate a read error. This chain connects TRBV5-1 to TRBJ1-2, with a tentative D call TRBD1 (5 bases). The CDR3 has 14 amino acids. Germline CDR1 reads SGHRS; CDR2 reads YFSETQ. CDR3 in DNA: TGCGCCAGCAGCTTGGAGCCGTGGGGCTATGGTTACACCTTC. This gives the protein CASSLEPWGYGYTF.

This chain connects TRBV5-1 to TRBJ1-4, with D possibly being TRBD1 (5 bases). This CDR3 is built from 13 residues. V was shortened by 0 bases and J by 10 bases, with 10 bases between the two germline ends. CDR1 is SGHRS, CDR2 YFSETQ, per germline. The CDR3 spells CASSLVQGGKLFF. The DNA for the CDR3 is TGCGCCAGCAGCTTGGTTCAGGGAGGAAAACTGTTTTTT.

This clonotype was observed many times. The chain has TRBV10-3 and TRBJ2-7, with TRBD2 identical over 8 bases. Trimming cost V 11 bases and J 3 bases; bases outside gene matches: 15. Per the germline V gene, CDR1 is ENHRY and CDR2 is SYGVKD. This CDR3 spans 15 amino acids. The DNA of the CDR3 is TGTGCCTCCAGCGGGGGCCTTAGAGACATCTACGAGCAGTACTTC. This encodes CASSGGLRDIYEQYF.

This clonotype was observed a handful of times. Written as DNA, the CDR3 is TGCAGCGTCCCTAGGAGCAGTAGTGAGCAGTTCTTC. Its protein product is CSVPRSSSEQFF. The chain recombines TRBV29-1 with TRBJ2-1, with D uncertain. The V gene's germline CDR1 is SQVTM and CDR2 ANQGSEA. The CDR3 extends over 12 amino acids. V was cut by 6 bases and J by 9 bases, with 15 bases left in between.

The table lists this clonotype with a few counts. The chain recombines TRBV12-3 or TRBV12-4 with TRBJ2-7, with 9 bases lining up with TRBD1. V lost 5 bases to trimming and J lost 2 bases; unmatched junction nucleotides: 16. The CDR3 contains 18 residues. The CDR3 DNA reads as TGTGCCAGCAGTCCCGGGACAGGGAGTGGCGGAGGTCCCTACGAGCAGTACTTC. Its protein is CASSPGTGSGGGPYEQYF.

The table lists this clonotype with many counts. The chain has TRBV14 and TRBJ2-4, with 7 bases fitting TRBD2. Germline V gives CDR1 SGHDN, CDR2 FVKESK. This CDR3 spans 14 amino acids. J gave up 6 bases and V 6 bases, and 8 bases lay outside the gene matches. The chain's CDR3 is CASSPGTTINIQYF. The CDR3 bases are TGTGCCAGCAGTCCCGGGACTACCATAAACATTCAGTACTTC. Combining the CDR3 with reference TRBV14 and TRBJ2-4 gives the whole variable domain EAGVTQFPSHSVIEKGQTVTLRCDPISGHDNLYWYRRVMGKEIKFLLHFVKESKQDESGMPNNRFLAERTGGTYSTLKVQPAELEDSGVYFCASSPGTTINIQYFGAGTRLSVL.

This clonotype has a count of ten or more. This sequence joins TRBV6-2 or TRBV6-3 and TRBJ2-7; the match to TRBD2 covers 11 bases. Germline lookup yields CDR1 MNHEY and CDR2 SVGEGT. The CDR3 loop spans 16 amino acids. Unmatched junction bases numbered 6, after V lost 2 bases and J lost 3 bases. This CDR3 is CASSYPGTSGHYEQYF. The CDR3 DNA is TGTGCCAGCAGTTACCCCGGGACTAGCGGACACTACGAGCAGTACTTC.